This T cell receptor (beta chain) appears in the sequencing data of a study of early T cells in non-severe SARS-CoV-2 infection. Study context: Unsorted whole blood bulk RNA was sequenced, with unpaired chains.

V lost 3 bases to trimming and J lost 5 bases, with 7 bases between them. Germline-derived CDR1 and CDR2 are DFQATT and SNEGSKA (reference sequence). CDR3 size: 11 residues. The study's findings and limits: Lookups in VDJdb leaned toward anti-spike CD8 responses and missed private and CD4 specificities.

Unique molecular identifiers tagged individual cDNA molecules. Via MiXCR, TCRdb re-called the 5' RACE reads, giving one row per CDR3 protein. The data hold about 64,000 distinct CDR3 sequences, with 20% observed a single time. As regards this clonotype: Its target is unknown.

The clonotype originates from an adult who was a healthcare worker with PCR-confirmed SARS-CoV-2 infection or an uninfected control (not recorded which). Sequencing was performed on whole blood, taken at baseline. This sequence joins TRBV20-1 and TRBJ1-2; D unresolved. CDR3 sequence: CSASGGYGYTF. CDR3 nucleotides: TGCAGTGCTAGTGGCGGTTATGGCTACACCTTC.